What follows are 27 T cell receptor beta chains derived from one specimen sequenced in a study of blood T cells in healthy people across ages (dated by TCRdb to 2013 to 2016). Receptors were amplified or captured by 5' RACE. Sequenced using an Illumina HiSeq 2500. A second PCR of roughly 7 to 12 cycles was run with a J-beta primer mix and a sample-barcoded 5' primer. TCRdb cleaned the public reads at Q25 with fastp, built clones with MiXCR and kept in-frame beta chains. Merged by CDR3 protein, the rows form single entries marked with the most common genes and DNA. Present in this sample are hundreds of thousands of distinct CDR3 sequences, 58% of which were seen just once. The ten largest make up 30% to 45% of the sample. The sample taken for sequencing was blood. The origin of the receptors is a man aged 55 to 69 in good health.

This clonotype was detected a few times. J is TRBJ2-3 and V is TRBV15, with 9 bases aligning to TRBD2. Germline V gives CDR1 LNHNV, CDR2 YYDKDF (reference sequence). CDR3 length equals 13 residues. V dropped 8 bases and J dropped 4; count of bases not matched to a gene: 4. The CDR3 coding sequence is TGTGCCACCTCGACTAGCGGCTCAGATACGCAGTATTTT. This sequence encodes CATSTSGSDTQYF.

This clonotype came up a few times. The genes are TRBV27 and TRBJ2-5; D remains unclear. Trimming cost V 5 bases and J 5 bases, with 21 bases left between them. The CDR3 runs 16 residues. CDR1 and CDR2 (germline): MNHEY, SMNVEV (reference sequence). In nucleotides, the CDR3 is TGTGCCAGCAGTAGGGCCGCCACCGTAGTTGGGGAGACCCAGTACTTC. Residues: CASSRAATVVGETQYF.

The rearrangement uses TRBV7-9 and TRBJ2-5, with TRBD2 identical over 9 bases. From germline, CDR1 is SEHNR and CDR2 FQNEAQ (reference sequence). CDR3 length: 12 residues. The J segment lost 12 bases and the V segment lost 5 bases, leaving 7 bases of the junction unmatched. In nucleotides, the CDR3 is TGTGCCAGCAGCCCTAGCGGGAACGGGGAGTACTTC. Translated, it gives CASSPSGNGEYF.

V and J are TRBV7-2 and TRBJ1-1, with no clear D. The V end was cut by 2 bases, the J end by 1 base, with 11 bases between. CDR1 is SGHTA and CDR2 is FQGNSA in the germline V gene. There are 15 residues in the CDR3. CDR3 in amino acids: CASSLKRRRNTEAFF. CDR3 coding DNA: TGTGCCAGCAGCTTAAAAAGACGTCGGAACACTGAAGCTTTCTTT.

The V call is TRBV12-3 or TRBV12-4, the J call TRBJ1-1; no clear D. The CDR3 length is 13 residues. Between the trimmed V and J ends, which lost 7 bases and 5 bases, there was a span of 14 bases. The CDR3 protein is CASKNLGRTEAFF. Written as DNA, the CDR3 is TGTGCCAGCAAAAATCTCGGCCGGACTGAAGCTTTCTTT.

This clonotype was seen only a few times. The chain uses TRBV2 and TRBJ2-5, with D perhaps TRBD1 or TRBD2 (5 bases each). V was clipped by 6 bases and J by 3 bases, with 14 bases between them. The V gene's germline CDR1 is SNHLY and CDR2 FYNNEI. The CDR3 covers 14 residues. Written as DNA, the CDR3 is TGTGCCAGCAGACCGGGACCCTGGGAAGAGACCCAGTACTTC. Amino acids: CASRPGPWEETQYF.

This clonotype was detected only once. The V gene is TRBV5-1, the J gene TRBJ1-2; 7 bases match TRBD1. The trim removed 0 bases at V and 3 bases at J, leaving 5 bases unmatched. The CDR3 sequence is 15 residues long. CDR1 and CDR2 (germline): SGHRS, YFSETQ. The CDR3 nucleotides read TGCGCCAGCAGCTTGGGAAAGGGGGCTGACTATGGCTACACCTTC. Translating gives CASSLGKGADYGYTF. Based on the CDR3 plus reference TRBV5-1 and TRBJ1-2, the full variable domain is KAGVTQTPRYLIKTRGQQVTLSCSPISGHRSVSWYQQTPGQGLQFLFEYFSETQRNKGNFPGRFSGRQFSNSRSEMNVSTLELGDSALYLCASSLGKGADYGYTFGSGTRLTVV.

As DNA, the CDR3 is TGTGCCAGCAGCGAGGGACAGTCCGCCTATGGCTACACCTTC. Protein sequence: CASSEGQSAYGYTF. This chain uses TRBV9 with TRBJ1-2; 7 positions agree with TRBD1. Germline V gives CDR1 SGDLS, CDR2 YYNGEE. This CDR3 region has 14 residues. The V segment lost 3 bases and the J segment 4 bases; nucleotides outside the gene matches: 6.

This chain joins TRBV5-1 and TRBJ2-3; D possibly corresponds to TRBD2 (5 bases). Germline-derived CDR1 and CDR2 are SGHRS and YFSETQ. V lost 4 bases to trimming and J lost 0 bases, with 9 bases between them. CDR3 length: 14 residues. The CDR3, as DNA: TGCGCCAGCAGCACCGGGGATAGCACAGATACGCAGTATTTT. It codes for CASSTGDSTDTQYF.

The chain couples TRBV28 to TRBJ2-3; D call uncertain. CDR1 and CDR2 (germline): MDHEN, SYDVKM. The CDR3 loop spans 14 amino acids. Trimming removed 5 bases from V and 2 bases from J, with 11 bases in between. The CDR3 protein is CASSPPHYTDTQYF. The CDR3 nucleotides read TGTGCCAGCAGTCCTCCACATTACACAGATACGCAGTATTTT.

This clonotype showed up many times. A much larger clone is a single base away; this may be a read error. This rearrangement joins TRBV15 to TRBJ2-1, with TRBD2 identical over 10 bases. The tail of the sequence fits TRBJ2-7 better, so the J call may be wrong. This CDR3 contains 18 residues. The germline gives CDR1 LNHNV, CDR2 YYDKDF (reference sequence). The CDR3 DNA follows: TGTGCCACCAGCAGAGGAGGGTTAGCGGGGGGATCTTACAATGAGCAGTACTTC. As protein: CATSRGGLAGGSYNEQYF.

In its sample, this clonotype was seen a few times. The V and J genes are TRBV7-2 and TRBJ2-3; D gene ambiguous. CDR3 length equals 12 residues. CDR1 and CDR2 (germline): SGHTA, FQGNSA. The V end was cut by 2 bases, the J end by 7 bases, with 7 bases between. The CDR3 region has the DNA TGTGCCAGCAGCTTAATGGCCAATACGCAGTATTTT. Protein: CASSLMANTQYF.

In the case of this clonotype: Compared with germline, one end of the junction differs, possibly owing to a read error. J is TRBJ1-6 and V is TRBV5-6, with D possibly TRBD1 on 5 matching bases. CDR1 SGHDT and CDR2 YYEEEE come from the germline V gene. The CDR3 runs 18 residues. DNA of the CDR3: TGTACCAGCAGCTCCACTCCGGGGAGGGGACCCTATAATTCACCCCTCCACTTT. Its translation: CTSSSTPGRGPYNSPLHF.

This clonotype was picked up a small number of times. The J gene is TRBJ2-1, the V gene TRBV27; a weak D match, TRBD1 (6 bases). The CDR3 runs to 15 residues. V was cut by 0 bases and J by 7 bases, with 13 bases left in between. Germline CDR1 reads MNHEY; CDR2 reads SMNVEV (reference sequence). The CDR3 spells CASSLSHQGPNEQFF. For the CDR3, the DNA is TGTGCCAGCAGTTTATCCCACCAGGGGCCAAATGAGCAGTTCTTC.

The V gene is TRBV11-2, the J gene TRBJ1-1, with D possibly being TRBD1 (6 bases). Trimming removed 8 bases at V and 5 bases at J, with 18 bases between. CDR1 is SGHAT, CDR2 FQNNGV, per germline. The CDR3 runs 14 residues. The CDR3 is CASHLGGAYTEAFF. CDR3 DNA sequence: TGTGCCAGCCATTTGGGGGGGGCATATACTGAAGCTTTCTTT.

The rearrangement uses TRBV5-1 and TRBJ2-4; 8 nucleotides match TRBD1. Germline V gives CDR1 SGHRS, CDR2 YFSETQ. V shed 1 base and J 6 bases; nucleotides not matched to a gene: 3. This CDR3 comprises 14 residues. The CDR3 is CASSLIGTGNIQYF. As DNA, the CDR3 is TGCGCCAGCAGCTTGATTGGGACAGGAAACATTCAGTACTTC.

This sequence joins TRBV5-1 and TRBJ2-1; TRBD1 matches 8 bases. The DNA end favors TRBJ2-7, so the J call may be wrong. The germline gives CDR1 SGHRS, CDR2 YFSETQ. CDR3 length: 18 residues. The DNA of the CDR3 is TGCGCCAGCAGCTTGGGCCCCAGGGGGCTGAGCTCCTACAATGAGCAGTACTTC. Translating gives CASSLGPRGLSSYNEQYF.

This clonotype was observed at least ten times. The CDR3, as DNA: TGCAGTGCAGGCGGCGGGGGGGCCTTCTTTGAAGAGACCCAGTACTTC. This codes for CSAGGGGAFFEETQYF. The rearrangement uses TRBV20-1 and TRBJ2-5; 9 positions match TRBD2. The CDR3 has 16 amino acids. Germline assignment: CDR1 DFQATT and CDR2 SNEGSKA (reference sequence). Unmatched junction bases numbered 14, after V lost 6 bases and J lost 3 bases.

The CDR3 DNA reads as TGCAGTGCTAGCGGGGGGGCCTGGTCCTACAATGAGCAGTTCTTC. This sequence encodes CSASGGAWSYNEQFF. The chain couples TRBV20-1 to TRBJ2-1; 8 bases line up with TRBD2. Germline-derived CDR1 and CDR2 are DFQATT and SNEGSKA (reference sequence). The CDR3 has 15 amino acids. Trimming cost V 3 bases and J 1 base; bases outside gene matches: 5.

The rearrangement uses TRBV6-5 and TRBJ2-5; 8 nucleotides align to TRBD1. The length of the CDR3 is 13 residues. Germline trimming cut 6 bases from V and 11 bases from J; bases unmatched to any gene: 11. Per germline, CDR1 MNHEY and CDR2 SVGAGI. The CDR3 is CASSRQGTNEQYF. CDR3 nucleotide sequence: TGTGCCAGCAGCCGACAGGGGACGAATGAGCAGTACTTC.

The chain joins TRBV11-2 to TRBJ2-7; no reliable D call. Looked up from germline, CDR1 is SGHAT and CDR2 is FQNNGV. The CDR3 spans 14 residues. V gave up 1 base and J gave up 2 bases, with 9 bases separating them. CDR3 nucleotide sequence: TGTGCCAGCAGCTTAGGAAGTTCTCCCTACGAGCAGTACTTC. As protein: CASSLGSSPYEQYF.

The chain recombines TRBV20-1 with TRBJ2-3; tentatively, D is TRBD1 (6 bases). This CDR3 is 14 amino acids long. CDR1 and CDR2 (germline): DFQATT, SNEGSKA (reference sequence). V lost 5 bases and J 0 bases, leaving 12 bases between the germline ends. The CDR3 region is CSAGHGTSTDTQYF. DNA of the CDR3: TGCAGTGCTGGCCACGGGACAAGCACAGATACGCAGTATTTT.

This clonotype occurred once. Its ends do not fully match the called genes, so a read error is possible. The chain carries TRBV4-1 and TRBJ2-5; D gene ambiguous. The last part of the DNA fits TRBJ2-7 better; the J call may be wrong. This CDR3 is built from 18 residues. Germline assignment: CDR1 MGHRA and CDR2 YSYEKL. CDR3 sequence reads: CASSQDQRRIVRSSEQYF. CDR3 bases: TGCGCCAGCAGCCAAGACCAAAGACGAATAGTCAGGTCCTCCGAGCAGTACTTC.

This rearrangement joins TRBV6-6 to TRBJ2-6; D uncertain. The length of the CDR3 is 13 residues. Germline V CDR1 and CDR2: MNHNY, SVGAGI (reference sequence). V dropped 6 bases and J dropped 4 bases, with 7 bases sitting between them. The CDR3 protein is CASRKTGANVLTF. The CDR3, as DNA: TGTGCCAGCAGGAAGACAGGGGCCAACGTCCTGACTTTC.

This chain connects TRBV6-5 to TRBJ2-3; D possibly corresponds to TRBD1 (6 bases). Trimming removed 3 bases at V and 0 bases at J, with 10 bases between. The CDR3 is made up of 15 amino acids. Germline values: CDR1 MNHEY, CDR2 SVGAGI. In DNA form, the CDR3 reads TGTGCCAGCAGTTATACAGGGTCTAGCACAGATACGCAGTATTTT. Its protein product is CASSYTGSSTDTQYF.

About this clonotype itself: Its ends do not fully match the called genes, so a read error is possible. The chain couples TRBV7-2 to TRBJ2-6; unclear D gene. This CDR3 has 16 amino acids. CDR1 and CDR2 (germline): SGHTA, FQGNSA. CDR3 coding DNA: TGTGCCTGCAGCTTAGTTCTGGCCGGTCGGGCCAACGTCCTGACTTTC. It is translated as CACSLVLAGRANVLTF.

The chain has TRBV6-1 and TRBJ2-6, with 10 bases lining up with TRBD1. J lost 17 bases, V lost 3 bases, and 1 base had no gene match. Germline loops: CDR1 MNHNS, CDR2 SASEGT. The CDR3 length is 11 residues. CDR3 sequence reads: CASSETGGLTF. The CDR3 DNA reads as TGTGCCAGCAGTGAGACAGGGGGCTTGACTTTC.